What follows describes a single T cell receptor beta chain. Its antigen is undetermined. Clones were read by immunoSEQ multiplex PCR, and TCRdb kept only the in-frame ones, dropping some. The sample includes approximately 40,000 clones, roughly 90% of them seen just once. Per germline, CDR1 MNHEY and CDR2 SMNVEV (reference sequence). V gave up 6 bases and J gave up 7 bases, with 13 bases separating them. This CDR3 is 13 amino acids long. The sample belongs to a study of OX40 agonist ivuxolimab in advanced cancers. About the study: Ivuxolimab, an agonist antibody against OX40 (CD134), was given to patients. Checkpoint inhibitors had been given previously to 40% of patients.

Study conclusions and caveats: At 0.1 to 3.0 mg/kg, clonal expansion of CD4+ and CD8+ blood T cells had occurred by week 6. Not determined was the antigen specificity of the expanded peripheral T cells.

The chain has TRBV27 and TRBJ2-1, with D perhaps given as TRBD1 or TRBD2 (5 bases each). The clonotype comes from an adult with an advanced solid tumor such as melanoma, head and neck, liver or kidney cancer. The sample was CD4+ or CD8+ T cells sorted from blood, taken in a trial of the OX40 agonist ivuxolimab. The CDR3 loop reads CASSTGAGNEQFF. CDR3 sequence (DNA): TGTGCCAGCAGCACCGGGGCCGGAAATGAGCAGTTCTTC.